The 8 T cell receptor beta chains below come from one sample, sequenced in a study of blood T cell repertoires in COVID-19. The table came from immunoSEQ multiplex PCR; TCRdb's copy has only in-frame clones and leaves some out. Of roughly 230,000 clones detected, approximately 83% appear once; the ten largest clones hold 27%. What was sequenced was peripheral blood. These receptors were collected from a man aged 40-49 years with acute or convalescent COVID-19.

V is TRBV5-1 and J is TRBJ2-1, with 11 bases lining up with TRBD2. The V and J ends lost 3 bases and 10 bases, in that order; junction bases with no gene match: 9. The CDR3 runs to 15 residues. Germline V gives CDR1 SGHRS, CDR2 YFSETQ. The CDR3 loop is CASSSLLAGASEQFF. The CDR3 nucleotides are TGCGCCAGCAGCTCCCTACTAGCGGGAGCAAGCGAGCAGTTCTTC.

V gene TRBV11-2 combines with J gene TRBJ2-2; 15 nucleotides agree with TRBD2. Germline V gene sequence: CDR1 SGHAT, CDR2 FQNNGV. V shed 6 bases, J shed 5 bases, and the junction held 7 bases outside the gene matches. The CDR3 totals 17 residues. CDR3 sequence: CASSPGLAGGETGELFF. The CDR3 bases are TGTGCCAGCAGTCCGGGACTAGCGGGAGGAGAAACCGGGGAGCTGTTTTTT.

In its sample, this clone was seen once. The chain has TRBV29-1 and TRBJ2-2, with D unresolved. The CDR3 totals 14 residues. V lost 2 bases, J lost 1 base, and 8 bases lay in between. Germline V gene sequence: CDR1 SQVTM, CDR2 ANQGSEA. The CDR3 region is CSVEMAGNTGELFF. Written as DNA, the CDR3 is TGCAGCGTTGAAATGGCAGGGAACACCGGGGAGCTGTTTTTT.

CDR3 DNA sequence: TGTGCCAGTAGTAGAGGGCAGGGGGTGTTGACCCAGTACTTC. Its protein is CASSRGQGVLTQYF. The chain joins TRBV19 to TRBJ2-5; TRBD1 agrees at 7 bases. Germline CDR1 and CDR2: LNHDA and SQIVND (reference sequence). V shed 4 bases, J shed 7 bases, and the junction held 9 bases outside the gene matches. The CDR3 runs to 14 residues.

The chain has TRBV15 and TRBJ1-1; 8 nucleotides align to TRBD1. Per the germline V gene, CDR1 is LNHNV and CDR2 is YYDKDF (reference sequence). The CDR3 loop spans 13 amino acids. V shed 3 bases and J 4 bases; nucleotides not matched to a gene: 1. CDR3 nucleotides: TGTGCCACCAGCAGGGACAGGGTCACTGAAGCTTTCTTT. Translated: CATSRDRVTEAFF.

The table lists this clone with a count of one. The chain has TRBV25-1 and TRBJ2-5; D is unclear. The germline V and J ends were trimmed by 2 bases and 1 base, with 17 bases remaining between them. The V gene's germline CDR1 is MGHDK and CDR2 SYGVNS. The CDR3 length is 17 residues. DNA of the CDR3: TGTGCCAGCAGTGAACCTGTACGCGGAACTGGCCAAGAGACCCAGTACTTC. Translation gives CASSEPVRGTGQETQYF.

The rearrangement links TRBV5-1 to TRBJ1-2, with TRBD1 identical over 10 bases. The CDR3 totals 14 residues. Germline CDR1 SGHRS, CDR2 YFSETQ. The J segment lost 10 bases and the V segment lost 4 bases, leaving 10 bases of the junction unmatched. The CDR3 sequence: CASSPDRGRPNYTF. The CDR3 bases are TGCGCCAGCAGCCCTGACAGGGGGCGACCTAACTACACCTTC.

This clone appeared a few times. The gene calls are TRBV29-1 and TRBJ1-1; 7 nucleotides line up with TRBD1. CDR1 is SQVTM and CDR2 is ANQGSEA in the germline V gene. V trimming: 1 base; J trimming: 3 bases; junction bases outside the gene matches: 2. The CDR3 totals 13 residues. The chain's CDR3 is CSVEGQGDTEAFF. CDR3 coding DNA: TGCAGCGTTGAAGGCCAGGGGGACACTGAAGCTTTCTTT. The whole variable domain, remainder taken from reference TRBV29-1 and TRBJ1-1, is SAVISQKPSRDICQRGTSLTIQCQVDSQVTMMFWYRQQPGQSLTLIATANQGSEATYESGFVIDKFPISRPNLTFSTLTVSNMSPEDSSIYLCSVEGQGDTEAFFGQGTRLTVV.